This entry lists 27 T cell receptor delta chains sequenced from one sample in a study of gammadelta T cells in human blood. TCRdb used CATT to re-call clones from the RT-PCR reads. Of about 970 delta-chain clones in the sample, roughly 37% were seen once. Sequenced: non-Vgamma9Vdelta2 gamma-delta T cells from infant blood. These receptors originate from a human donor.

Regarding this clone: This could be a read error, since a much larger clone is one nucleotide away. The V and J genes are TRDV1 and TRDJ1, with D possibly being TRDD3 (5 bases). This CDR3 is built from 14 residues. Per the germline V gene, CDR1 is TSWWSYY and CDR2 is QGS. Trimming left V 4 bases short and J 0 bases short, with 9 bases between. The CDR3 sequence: CALGGGVYTDKLIF. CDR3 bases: TGTGCTCTTGGGGGGGGGGTGTACACCGATAAACTCATCTTT.

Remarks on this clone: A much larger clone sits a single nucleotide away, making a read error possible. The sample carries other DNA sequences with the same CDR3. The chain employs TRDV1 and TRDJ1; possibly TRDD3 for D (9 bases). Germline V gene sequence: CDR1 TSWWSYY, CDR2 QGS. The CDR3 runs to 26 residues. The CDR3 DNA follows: TGTGCTCTTGGGGAACTACGGCTTCCTACCCACTACTGGGGGACAAGTAAACCATTATACACAGATAAACTCATCTTT. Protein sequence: CALGELRLPTHYWGTSKPLYTDKLIF.

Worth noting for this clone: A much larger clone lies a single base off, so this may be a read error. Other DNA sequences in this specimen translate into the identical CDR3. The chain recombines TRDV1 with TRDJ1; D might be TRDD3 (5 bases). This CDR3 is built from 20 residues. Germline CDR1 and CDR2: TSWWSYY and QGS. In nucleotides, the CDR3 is TGTGCTCTTGGGGAACTGGTCTTGGTCCCTCGTAGGGGAAACACTGATAAACTCATCTTT. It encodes CALGELVLVPRRGNTDKLIF.

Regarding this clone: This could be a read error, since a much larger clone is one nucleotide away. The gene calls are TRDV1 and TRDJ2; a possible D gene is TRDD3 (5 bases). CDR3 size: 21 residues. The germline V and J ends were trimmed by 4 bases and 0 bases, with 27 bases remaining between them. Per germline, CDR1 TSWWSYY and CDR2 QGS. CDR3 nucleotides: TGTGCTCTTGGGGGGGGGGTGTCCCCTGGGAGATACCGAGCTTTGACAGCACAACTCTTCTTT. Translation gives CALGGGVSPGRYRALTAQLFF.

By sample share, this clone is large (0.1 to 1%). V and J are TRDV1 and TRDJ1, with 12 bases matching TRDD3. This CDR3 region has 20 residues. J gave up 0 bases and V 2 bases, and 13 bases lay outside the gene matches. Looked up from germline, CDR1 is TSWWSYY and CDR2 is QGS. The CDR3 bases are TGTGCTCTTGGGGAAACGTTCGTCACTGGGGGATACAAGTACACCGATAAACTCATCTTT. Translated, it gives CALGETFVTGGYKYTDKLIF.

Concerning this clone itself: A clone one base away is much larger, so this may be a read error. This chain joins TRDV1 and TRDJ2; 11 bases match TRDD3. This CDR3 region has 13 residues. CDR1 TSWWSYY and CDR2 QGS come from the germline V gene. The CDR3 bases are TGTGCTCTTGGGGAAAGTTACTGGGGGATATTAACCTTT. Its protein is CALGESYWGILTF.

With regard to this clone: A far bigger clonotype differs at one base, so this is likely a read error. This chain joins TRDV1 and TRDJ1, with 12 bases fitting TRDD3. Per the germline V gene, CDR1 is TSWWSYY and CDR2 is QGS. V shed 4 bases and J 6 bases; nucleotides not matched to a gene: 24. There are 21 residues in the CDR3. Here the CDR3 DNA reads TGTGCTCTTGGGGCCGATCCCTTCCTATGCCCTCTGGGGGATACGTCCAATAAACTCATCTTT. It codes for CALGADPFLCPLGDTSNKLIF.

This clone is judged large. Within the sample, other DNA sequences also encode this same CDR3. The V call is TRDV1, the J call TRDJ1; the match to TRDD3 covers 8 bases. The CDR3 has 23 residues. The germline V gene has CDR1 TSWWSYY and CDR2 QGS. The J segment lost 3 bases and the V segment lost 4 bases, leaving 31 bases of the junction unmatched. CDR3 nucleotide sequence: TGTGCTCTTGGGGTCCACCTCTTCCCCATAAGGGATACGGAGGGGGTATGGGCCGATAAACTCATCTTT. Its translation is CALGVHLFPIRDTEGVWADKLIF.

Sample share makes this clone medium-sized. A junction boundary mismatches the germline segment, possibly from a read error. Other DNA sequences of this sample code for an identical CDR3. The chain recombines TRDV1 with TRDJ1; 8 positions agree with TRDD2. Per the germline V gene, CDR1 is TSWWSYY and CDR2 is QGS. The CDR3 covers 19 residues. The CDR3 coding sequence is TGTGCTCTTGGGGGAACTTCCTACTTGGGACCTGTTTCAAACGATAAACTCATCTTC. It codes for CALGGTSYLGPVSNDKLIF.

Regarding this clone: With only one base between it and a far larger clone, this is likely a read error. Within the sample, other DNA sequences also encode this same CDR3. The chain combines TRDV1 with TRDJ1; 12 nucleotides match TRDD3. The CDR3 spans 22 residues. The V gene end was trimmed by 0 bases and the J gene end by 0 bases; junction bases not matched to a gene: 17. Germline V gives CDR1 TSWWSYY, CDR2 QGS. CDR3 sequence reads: CALGELWQRLGDTSQYTDKLIF. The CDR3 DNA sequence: TGTGCTCTTGGGGAACTCTGGCAGCGACTGGGGGATACCAGTCAGTACACCGATAAACTCATCTTT.

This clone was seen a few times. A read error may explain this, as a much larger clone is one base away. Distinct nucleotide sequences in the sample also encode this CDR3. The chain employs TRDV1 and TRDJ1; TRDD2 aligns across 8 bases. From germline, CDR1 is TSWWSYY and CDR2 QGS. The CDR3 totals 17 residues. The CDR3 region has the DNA TGTGCTCTTGGGGAAGGCCTTCCTATCCCTTACACAGATAAACTCATCTTT. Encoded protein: CALGEGLPIPYTDKLIF.

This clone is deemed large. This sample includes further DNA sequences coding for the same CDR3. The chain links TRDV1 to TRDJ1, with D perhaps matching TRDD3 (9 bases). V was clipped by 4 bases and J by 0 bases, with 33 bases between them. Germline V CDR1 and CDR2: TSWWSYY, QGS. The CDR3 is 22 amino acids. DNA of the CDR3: TGTGCTCTTGGGGGTACGGGCTTCCTACGTCCTCTACTGGGGGACTACACCGATAAACTCATCTTT. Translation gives CALGGTGFLRPLLGDYTDKLIF.

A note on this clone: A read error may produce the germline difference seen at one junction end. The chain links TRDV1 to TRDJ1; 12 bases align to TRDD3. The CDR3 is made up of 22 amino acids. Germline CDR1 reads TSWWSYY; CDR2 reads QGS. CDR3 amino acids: CARGGWRGWGIRRGSYPDKLIF. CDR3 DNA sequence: TGTGCTCGTGGGGGGTGGCGTGGCTGGGGGATACGCCGGGGGTCTTATCCTGATAAACTCATCTTT.

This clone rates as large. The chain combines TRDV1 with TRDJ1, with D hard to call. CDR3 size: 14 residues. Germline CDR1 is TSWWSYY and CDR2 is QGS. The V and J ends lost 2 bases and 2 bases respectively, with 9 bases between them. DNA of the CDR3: TGTGCTCTTGGGGAAATCGAGAGTACCGATAAACTCATCTTT. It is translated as CALGEIESTDKLIF.

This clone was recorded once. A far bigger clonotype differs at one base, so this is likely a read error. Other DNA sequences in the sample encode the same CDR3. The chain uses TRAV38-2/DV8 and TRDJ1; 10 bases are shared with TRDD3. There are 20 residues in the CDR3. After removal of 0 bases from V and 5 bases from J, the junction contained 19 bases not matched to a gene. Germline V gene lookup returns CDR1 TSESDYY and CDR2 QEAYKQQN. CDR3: CAYRSASYPPYWGIGDKLIF. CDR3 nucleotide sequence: TGTGCTTATAGGAGCGCGAGTTACCCTCCGTACTGGGGGATTGGAGATAAACTCATCTTT.

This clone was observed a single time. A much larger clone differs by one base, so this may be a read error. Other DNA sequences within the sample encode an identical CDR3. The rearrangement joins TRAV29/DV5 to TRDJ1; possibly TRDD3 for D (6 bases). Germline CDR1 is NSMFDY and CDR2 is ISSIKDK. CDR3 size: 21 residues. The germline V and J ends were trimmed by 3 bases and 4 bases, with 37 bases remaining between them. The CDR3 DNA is TGTGCAGCAACGCGAGGTTTCAACGTCCACGTGAGATACGCAGCGGGCGATAAACTCATCTTT. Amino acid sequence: CAATRGFNVHVRYAAGDKLIF.

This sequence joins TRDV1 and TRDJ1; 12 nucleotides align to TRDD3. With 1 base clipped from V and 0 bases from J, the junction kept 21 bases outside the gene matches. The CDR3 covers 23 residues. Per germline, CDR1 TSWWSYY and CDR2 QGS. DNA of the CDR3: TGTGCTCTTGGGGAACGGCCTTCCTGGGTAGGTACTGGGGGATACCCGTACACCGATAAACTCATCTTT. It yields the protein CALGERPSWVGTGGYPYTDKLIF.

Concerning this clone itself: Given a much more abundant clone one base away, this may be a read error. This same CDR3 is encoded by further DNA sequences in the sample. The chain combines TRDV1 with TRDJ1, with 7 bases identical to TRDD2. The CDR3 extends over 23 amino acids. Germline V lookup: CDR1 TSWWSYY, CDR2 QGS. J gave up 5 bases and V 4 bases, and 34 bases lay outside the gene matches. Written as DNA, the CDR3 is TGTGCTCTTGGGGGCCTCTCCCTTCCTTTCCTCCTGGGAAGTGTGAGAGCAACTGATAAACTCATCTTT. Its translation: CALGGLSLPFLLGSVRATDKLIF.

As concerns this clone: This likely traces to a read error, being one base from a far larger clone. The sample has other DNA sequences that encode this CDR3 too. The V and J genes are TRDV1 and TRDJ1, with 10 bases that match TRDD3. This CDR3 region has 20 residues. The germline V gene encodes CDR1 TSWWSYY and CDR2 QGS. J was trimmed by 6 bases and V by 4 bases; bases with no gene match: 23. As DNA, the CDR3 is TGTGCTCTTGGGGGCGTAACATACCCCTCCTACTGGGGGATTCGGAATAAACTCATCTTT. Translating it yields CALGGVTYPSYWGIRNKLIF.

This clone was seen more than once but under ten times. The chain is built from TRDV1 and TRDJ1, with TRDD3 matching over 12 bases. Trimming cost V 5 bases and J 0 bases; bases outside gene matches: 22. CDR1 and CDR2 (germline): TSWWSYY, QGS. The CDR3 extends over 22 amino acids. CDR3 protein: CALGNFPSHWGIPSYNTDKLIF. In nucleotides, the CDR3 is TGTGCTCTTGGGAACTTCCCGTCTCACTGGGGGATACCATCCTATAACACCGATAAACTCATCTTT.

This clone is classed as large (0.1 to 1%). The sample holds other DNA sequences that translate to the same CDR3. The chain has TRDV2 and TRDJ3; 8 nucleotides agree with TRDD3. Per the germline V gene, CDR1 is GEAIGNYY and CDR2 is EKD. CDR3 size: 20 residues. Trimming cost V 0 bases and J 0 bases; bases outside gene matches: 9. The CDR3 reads CACDTVDWGLSSWDTRQMFF. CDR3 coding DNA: TGTGCCTGTGACACCGTGGACTGGGGGCTGAGCTCCTGGGACACCCGACAGATGTTTTTC.

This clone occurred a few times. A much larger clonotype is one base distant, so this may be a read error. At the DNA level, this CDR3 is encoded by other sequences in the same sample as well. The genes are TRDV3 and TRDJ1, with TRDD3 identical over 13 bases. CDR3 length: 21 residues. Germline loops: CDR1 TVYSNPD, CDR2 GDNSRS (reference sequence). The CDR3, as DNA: TGTGCCTTTCATGAGCGTTCCTACTGGGGGATACGATGGGCGTACACTGATAAACTCATCTTT. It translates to CAFHERSYWGIRWAYTDKLIF.

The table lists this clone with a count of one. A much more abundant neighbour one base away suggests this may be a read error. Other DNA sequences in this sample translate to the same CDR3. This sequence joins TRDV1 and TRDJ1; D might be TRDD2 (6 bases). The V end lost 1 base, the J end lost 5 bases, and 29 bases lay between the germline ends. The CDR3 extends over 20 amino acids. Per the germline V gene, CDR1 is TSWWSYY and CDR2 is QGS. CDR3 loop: CALGEHLPSLTSGGPDKLIF. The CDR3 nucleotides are TGTGCTCTTGGGGAACATCTTCCTTCCCTTACCTCCGGAGGGCCAGATAAACTCATCTTT.

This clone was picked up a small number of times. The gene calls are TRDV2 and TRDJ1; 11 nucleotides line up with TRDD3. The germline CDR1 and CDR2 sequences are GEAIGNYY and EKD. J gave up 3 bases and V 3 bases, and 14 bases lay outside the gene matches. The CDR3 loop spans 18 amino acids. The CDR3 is CACDSRGGGYAGADKLIF. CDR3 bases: TGTGCCTGTGACTCCCGGGGTGGGGGATACGCCGGGGCCGATAAACTCATCTTT.

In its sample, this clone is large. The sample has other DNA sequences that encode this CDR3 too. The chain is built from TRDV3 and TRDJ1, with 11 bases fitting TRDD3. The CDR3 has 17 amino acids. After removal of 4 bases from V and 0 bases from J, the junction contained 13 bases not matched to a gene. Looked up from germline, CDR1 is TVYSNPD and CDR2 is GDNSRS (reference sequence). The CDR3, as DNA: TGTGCCTCTCTGAAAATGGGGGATACGACGTACACCGATAAACTCATCTTT. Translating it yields CASLKMGDTTYTDKLIF.

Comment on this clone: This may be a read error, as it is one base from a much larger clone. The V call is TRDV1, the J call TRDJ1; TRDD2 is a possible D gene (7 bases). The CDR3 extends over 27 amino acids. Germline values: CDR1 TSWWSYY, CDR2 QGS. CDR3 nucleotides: TGTGCTCTTGAGGAAGCTACGGTAGGGCGGGGAAGCCTTCCTCTCCCCGTACTGGGTCAATACACCGATAAACTCATCTTT. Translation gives CALEEATVGRGSLPLPVLGQYTDKLIF.

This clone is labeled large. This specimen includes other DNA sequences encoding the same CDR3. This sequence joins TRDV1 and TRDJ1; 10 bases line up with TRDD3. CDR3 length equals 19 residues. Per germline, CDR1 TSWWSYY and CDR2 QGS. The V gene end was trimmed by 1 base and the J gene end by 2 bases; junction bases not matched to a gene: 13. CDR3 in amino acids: CALGEQYPVYWGMTDKLIF. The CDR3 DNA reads TGTGCTCTTGGGGAACAGTACCCGGTGTACTGGGGGATGACCGATAAACTCATCTTT.